These 2 T cell receptor beta chains were sequenced from one sample in a study of blood T cells in healthy people across ages. Then a second PCR, running roughly 6 to 11 cycles, was carried out with a sample-barcoded 5' primer and a J-beta primer mix. TCRdb analysed the 5' RACE reads with MiXCR anew, one entry per CDR3 protein. The data contain 540,000 or so distinct CDR3 sequences, nearly 25% of them seen just once; the ten biggest clones take up approximately 10%. The same data also contributed to another study, on T cells of mothers and their children.

The sequenced sample consisted of blood. The receptors derive from a boy aged 5-17 years in good health.

This clonotype has only a few counts. J is TRBJ2-5 and V is TRBV6-1, with D hard to call. The J call is uncertain, as TRBJ2-7 better fits the DNA end. Looked up from germline, CDR1 is MNHNS and CDR2 is SASEGT. The CDR3 spans 13 residues. This CDR3 reads CASSEGAYYEQYF. The CDR3 DNA is TGTGCCAGCAGTGAAGGAGCATACTACGAGCAGTACTTC.

In its sample, this clonotype was seen a few times. V and J are TRBV5-5 and TRBJ2-2, with 7 bases aligning to TRBD1. This CDR3 contains 15 residues. V was clipped by 2 bases and J by 7 bases; unmatched bases: 8. CDR1 SGHKS and CDR2 YYEKEE come from the germline V gene (reference sequence). The CDR3 DNA reads as TGTGCCAGCAGCTTCCGGGACAGTTCATTCGGGGAGCTGTTTTTT. It is translated as CASSFRDSSFGELFF.